This T cell receptor (beta chain) was obtained from a study of OX40 agonist ivuxolimab in advanced cancers. Across the study: Patients received ivuxolimab, an intravenous treatment, every 2 weeks at 0.01 to 10 mg/kg. Eligibility admitted prior anti-PD-1, anti-PD-L1 or anti-CTLA-4 therapy; 40% to 50% had some.

This CDR3 region has 16 residues. Germline lookup yields CDR1 MDHEN and CDR2 SYDVKM. V was clipped by 7 bases and J by 3 bases; unmatched bases: 12. The table came from immunoSEQ multiplex PCR; TCRdb's copy has only in-frame clones and leaves some out. The repertoire includes some 14,000 clones, roughly 92% of them detected once, and 20% to 25% sits in the top ten. The TCR was taken from an adult with an advanced solid tumor such as melanoma, head and neck, liver or kidney cancer. V gene TRBV28 combines with J gene TRBJ1-5, with 7 positions matching TRBD1. The material was CD4+ or CD8+ T cells sorted from blood, obtained in a trial of the OX40 agonist ivuxolimab. DNA for the CDR3: TGTGCCAGCAACACCCGGCAGGGGGGCTCCAATCAGCCCCAGCATTTT. Translated: CASNTRQGGSNQPQHF.